This TCR beta chain was documented in a study of T cell responses to AZD1222 COVID-19 vaccine. Regarding the study as a whole: Among vaccine-associated CD4 TCRs, coverage spanned spike, with dominance at 160-218 and 743-854. At baseline, seropositivity was found in only six or seven AZD1222 recipients. A mostly white British donor set with more females was recruited, and clonal diversity was possibly underestimated. Sampling that yielded the repertoires occurred only after the peak T cell response.

Clones were sequenced by immunoSEQ multiplex PCR, and TCRdb holds only the in-frame ones, with some missing. The sample lists 96,000 or so clones, 80% to 90% occurring once. As for this clone: The antigen is not known.

Here the sequenced sample was peripheral blood, taken on day 0 of AZD1222 vaccination. This TCR came from an adult in good health.

CDR3 nucleotide sequence: TGTGCCTGGAGTCCACTGCACCGGCGGGCTAATGAAAAACTGTTTTTT. It specifies CAWSPLHRRANEKLFF. The genes are TRBV30 and TRBJ1-4; D remains ambiguous. The CDR3 loop spans 16 amino acids. The V and J ends lost 2 bases and 3 bases respectively, with 16 bases between them. Per the germline V gene, CDR1 is GTSNPN and CDR2 is SVGIG (reference sequence).